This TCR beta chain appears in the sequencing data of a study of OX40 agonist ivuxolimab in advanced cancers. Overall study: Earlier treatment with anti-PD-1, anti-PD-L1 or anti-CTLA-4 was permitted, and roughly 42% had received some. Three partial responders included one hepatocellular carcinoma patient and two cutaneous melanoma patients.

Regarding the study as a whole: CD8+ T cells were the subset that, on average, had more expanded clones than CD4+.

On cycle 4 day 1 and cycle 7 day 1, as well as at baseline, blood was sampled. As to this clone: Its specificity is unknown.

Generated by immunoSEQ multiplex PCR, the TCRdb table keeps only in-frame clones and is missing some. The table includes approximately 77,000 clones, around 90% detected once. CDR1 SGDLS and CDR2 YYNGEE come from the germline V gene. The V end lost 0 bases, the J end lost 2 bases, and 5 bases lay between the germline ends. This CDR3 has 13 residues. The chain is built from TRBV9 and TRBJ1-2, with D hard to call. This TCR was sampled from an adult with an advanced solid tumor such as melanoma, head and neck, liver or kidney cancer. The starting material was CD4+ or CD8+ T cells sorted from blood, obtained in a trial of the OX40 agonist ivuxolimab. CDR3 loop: CASSVGDNYGYTF. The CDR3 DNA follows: TGTGCCAGCAGCGTAGGTGACAACTATGGCTACACCTTC.